This T cell receptor (beta chain) stems from a study of HIV-infected children after antiretroviral therapy interruption. Study information: Interruption-arm samples span weeks 0, 12, interruption end (24 or 48), and about 3 years post-study. In continuous treatment, analyzed samples were from weeks 0, 48 and 150.

This clonotype has ten or more counts. A 3' RACE protocol on RNA, with unique molecular identifiers, produced the TCR library. TCRdb ran MiXCR on the 3' RACE reads and lists one entry per CDR3 protein. The repertoire has fewer than 20,000 distinct CDR3 sequences, 3% to 3.5% of them found once; the top ten carry around 5.1%. Treatment denoted: PENTA 11 planned treatment interruption arm or continuous ART arm. Sequenced material: CD45RA+ CD4+ T cells from PBMCs, taken from a donor given antiretroviral therapy, either interrupted or continuous. As for subset: naive CD4+ CD45RA+ CD45RO- T cells. This clonotype was obtained from a child aged 2 to 17 with HIV.

The CDR3 DNA follows: TGTGCTAGTGAAGGGACGAGCTCCTACGAGCAGTACTTC. Translating gives CASEGTSSYEQYF. The rearrangement uses TRBV12-5 and TRBJ2-7, with D perhaps assigned TRBD1 or TRBD2 (5 bases each). The germline CDR1 and CDR2 sequences are LGHNT and FRNRAP. Trimming removed 7 bases at V and 0 bases at J, with 10 bases between. The CDR3 runs 13 residues.